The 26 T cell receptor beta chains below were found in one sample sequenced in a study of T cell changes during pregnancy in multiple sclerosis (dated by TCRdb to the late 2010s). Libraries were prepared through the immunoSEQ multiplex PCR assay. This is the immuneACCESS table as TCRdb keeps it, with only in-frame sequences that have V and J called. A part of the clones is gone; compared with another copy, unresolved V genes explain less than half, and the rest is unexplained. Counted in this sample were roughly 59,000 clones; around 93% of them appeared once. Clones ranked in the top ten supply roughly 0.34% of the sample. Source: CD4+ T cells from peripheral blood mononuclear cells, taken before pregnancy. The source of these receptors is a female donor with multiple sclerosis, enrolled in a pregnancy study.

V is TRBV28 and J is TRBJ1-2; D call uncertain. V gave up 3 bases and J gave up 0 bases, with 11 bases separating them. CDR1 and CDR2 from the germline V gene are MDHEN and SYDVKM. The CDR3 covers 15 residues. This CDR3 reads CASSFELISNYGYTF. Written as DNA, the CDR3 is TGTGCCAGCAGTTTTGAGCTAATCTCTAACTATGGCTACACCTTC.

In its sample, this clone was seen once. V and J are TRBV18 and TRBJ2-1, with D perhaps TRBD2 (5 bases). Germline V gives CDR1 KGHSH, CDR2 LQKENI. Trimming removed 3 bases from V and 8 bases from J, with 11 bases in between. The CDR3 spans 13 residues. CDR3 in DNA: TGTGCCAGCTCACCGAACGGAGGCGATGAGCAGTTCTTC. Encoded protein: CASSPNGGDEQFF.

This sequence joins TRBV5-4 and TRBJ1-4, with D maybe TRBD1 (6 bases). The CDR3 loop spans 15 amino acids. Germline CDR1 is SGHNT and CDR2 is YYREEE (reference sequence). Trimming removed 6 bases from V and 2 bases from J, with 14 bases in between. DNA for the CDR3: TGTGCCAGCACCTCACGCGACAGGACTAATGAAAAACTGTTTTTT. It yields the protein CASTSRDRTNEKLFF. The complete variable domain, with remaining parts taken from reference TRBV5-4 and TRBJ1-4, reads ETGVTQSPTHLIKTRGQQVTLRCSSQSGHNTVSWYQQALGQGPQFIFQYYREEENGRGNFPPRFSGLQFPNYSSELNVNALELDDSALYLCASTSRDRTNEKLFFGSGTQLSVL.

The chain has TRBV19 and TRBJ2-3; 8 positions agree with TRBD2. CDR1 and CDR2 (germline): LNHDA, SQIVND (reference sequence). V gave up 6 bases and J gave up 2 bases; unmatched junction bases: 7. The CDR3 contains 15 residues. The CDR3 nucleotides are TGTGCCAGTAGGGAGGCTAGCGGGTACACAGATACGCAGTATTTT. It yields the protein CASREASGYTDTQYF.

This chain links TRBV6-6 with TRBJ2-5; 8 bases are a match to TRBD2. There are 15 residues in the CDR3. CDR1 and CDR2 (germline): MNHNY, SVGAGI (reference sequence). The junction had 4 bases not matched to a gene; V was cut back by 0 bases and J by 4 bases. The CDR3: CASSYSPAGGETQYF. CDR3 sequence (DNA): TGTGCCAGCAGTTACTCGCCTGCGGGGGGAGAGACCCAGTACTTC.

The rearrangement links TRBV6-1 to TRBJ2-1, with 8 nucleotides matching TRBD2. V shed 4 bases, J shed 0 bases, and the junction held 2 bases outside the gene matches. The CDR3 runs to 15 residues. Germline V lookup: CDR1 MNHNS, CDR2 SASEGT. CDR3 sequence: CASSGSGTSYNEQFF. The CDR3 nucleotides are TGTGCCAGCAGTGGTAGCGGGACCTCCTACAATGAGCAGTTCTTC.

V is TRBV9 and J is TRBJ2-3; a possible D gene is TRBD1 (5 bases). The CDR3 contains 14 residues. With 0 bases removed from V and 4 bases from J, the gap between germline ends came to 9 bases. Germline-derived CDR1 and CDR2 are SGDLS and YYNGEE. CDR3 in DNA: TGTGCCAGCAGCGTAGCTTTAGGGGCAGATACGCAGTATTTT. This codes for CASSVALGADTQYF.

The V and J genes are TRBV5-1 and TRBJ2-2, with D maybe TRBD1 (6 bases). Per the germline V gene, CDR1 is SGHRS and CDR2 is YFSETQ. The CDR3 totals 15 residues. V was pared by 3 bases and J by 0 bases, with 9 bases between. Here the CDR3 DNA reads TGCGCCAGCAGCTCTCGGGACACGAACACCGGGGAGCTGTTTTTT. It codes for CASSSRDTNTGELFF.

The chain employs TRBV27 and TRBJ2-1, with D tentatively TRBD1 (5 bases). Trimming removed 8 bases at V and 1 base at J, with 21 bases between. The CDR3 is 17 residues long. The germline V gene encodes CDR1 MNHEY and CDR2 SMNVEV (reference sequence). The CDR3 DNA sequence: TGTGCCAGCTCCCCGATAGGGGTGGTTGGGTCCTACAATGAGCAGTTCTTC. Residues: CASSPIGVVGSYNEQFF.

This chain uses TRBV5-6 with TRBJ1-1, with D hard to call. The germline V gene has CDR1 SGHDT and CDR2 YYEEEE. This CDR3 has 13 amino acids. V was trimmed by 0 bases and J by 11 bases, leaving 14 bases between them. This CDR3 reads CASSLAPGSGAFF. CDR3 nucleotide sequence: TGTGCCAGCAGCTTGGCCCCAGGATCGGGGGCTTTCTTT. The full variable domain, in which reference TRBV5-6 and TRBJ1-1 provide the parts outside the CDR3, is DAGVTQSPTHLIKTRGQQVTLRCSPKSGHDTVSWYQQALGQGPQFIFQYYEEEERQRGNFPDRFSGHQFPNYSSELNVNALLLGDSALYLCASSLAPGSGAFFGQGTRLTVV.

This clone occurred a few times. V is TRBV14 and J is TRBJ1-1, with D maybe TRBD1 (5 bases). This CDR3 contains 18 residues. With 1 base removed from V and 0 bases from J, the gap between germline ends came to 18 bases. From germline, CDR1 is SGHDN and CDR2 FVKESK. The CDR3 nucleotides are TGTGCCAGCAGCCAAGTTGGGGCAGGGACTTGGGTGAACACTGAAGCTTTCTTT. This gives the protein CASSQVGAGTWVNTEAFF.

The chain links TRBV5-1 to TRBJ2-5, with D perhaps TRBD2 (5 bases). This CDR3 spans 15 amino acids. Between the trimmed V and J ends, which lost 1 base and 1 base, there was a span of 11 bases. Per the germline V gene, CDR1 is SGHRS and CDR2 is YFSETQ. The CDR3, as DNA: TGCGCCAGCAGCTTGTTGCTGGCGGGCCAAGAGACCCAGTACTTC. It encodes CASSLLLAGQETQYF. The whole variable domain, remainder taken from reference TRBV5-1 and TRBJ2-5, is KAGVTQTPRYLIKTRGQQVTLSCSPISGHRSVSWYQQTPGQGLQFLFEYFSETQRNKGNFPGRFSGRQFSNSRSEMNVSTLELGDSALYLCASSLLLAGQETQYFGPGTRLLVL.

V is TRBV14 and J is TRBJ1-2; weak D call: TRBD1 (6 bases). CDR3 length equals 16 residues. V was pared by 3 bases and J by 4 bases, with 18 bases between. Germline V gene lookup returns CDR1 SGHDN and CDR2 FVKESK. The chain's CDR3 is CASSQRWGGPVYGYTF. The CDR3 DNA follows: TGTGCCAGCAGCCAGCGGTGGGGGGGCCCTGTCTATGGCTACACCTTC. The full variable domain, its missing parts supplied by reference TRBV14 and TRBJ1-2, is EAGVTQFPSHSVIEKGQTVTLRCDPISGHDNLYWYRRVMGKEIKFLLHFVKESKQDESGMPNNRFLAERTGGTYSTLKVQPAELEDSGVYFCASSQRWGGPVYGYTFGSGTRLTVV.

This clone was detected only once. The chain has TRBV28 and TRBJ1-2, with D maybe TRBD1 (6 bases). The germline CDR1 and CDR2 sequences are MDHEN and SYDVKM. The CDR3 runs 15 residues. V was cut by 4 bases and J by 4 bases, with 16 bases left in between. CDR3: CASSSGALKLYGYTF. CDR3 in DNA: TGTGCCAGCAGTTCAGGGGCCCTGAAGCTCTATGGCTACACCTTC.

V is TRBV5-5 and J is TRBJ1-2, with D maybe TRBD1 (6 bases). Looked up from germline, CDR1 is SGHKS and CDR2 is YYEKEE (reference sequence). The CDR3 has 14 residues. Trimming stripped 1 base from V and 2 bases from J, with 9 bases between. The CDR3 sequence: CASSLRQGNYGYTF. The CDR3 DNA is TGTGCCAGCAGCTTGCGGCAGGGGAACTATGGCTACACCTTC. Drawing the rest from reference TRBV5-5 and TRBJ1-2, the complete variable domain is DAGVTQSPTHLIKTRGQQVTLRCSPISGHKSVSWYQQVLGQGPQFIFQYYEKEERGRGNFPDRFSARQFPNYSSELNVNALLLGDSALYLCASSLRQGNYGYTFGSGTRLTVV.

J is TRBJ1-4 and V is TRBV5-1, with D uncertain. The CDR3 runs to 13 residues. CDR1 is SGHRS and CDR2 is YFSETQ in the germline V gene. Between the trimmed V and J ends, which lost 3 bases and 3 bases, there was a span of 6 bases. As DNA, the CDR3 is TGCGCCAGCAGCTCCCAGTCTAATGAAAAACTGTTTTTT. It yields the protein CASSSQSNEKLFF.

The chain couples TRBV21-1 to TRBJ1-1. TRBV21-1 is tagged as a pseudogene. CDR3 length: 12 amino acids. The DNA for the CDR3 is TGTGCCAGCAGCACATCCCGGGCTGAAGCTTTCTTT. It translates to CASSTSRAEAFF.

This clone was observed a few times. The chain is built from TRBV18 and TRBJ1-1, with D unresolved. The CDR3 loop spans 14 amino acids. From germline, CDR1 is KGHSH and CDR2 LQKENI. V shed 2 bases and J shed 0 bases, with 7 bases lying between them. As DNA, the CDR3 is TGTGCCAGCTCACCAACGAGTTTGAACACTGAAGCTTTCTTT. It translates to CASSPTSLNTEAFF.

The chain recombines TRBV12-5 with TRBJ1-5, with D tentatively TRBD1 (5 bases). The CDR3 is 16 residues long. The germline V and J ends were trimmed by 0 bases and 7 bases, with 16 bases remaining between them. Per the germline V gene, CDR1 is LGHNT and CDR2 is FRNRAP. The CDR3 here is CASGLVMTVGQQPQHF. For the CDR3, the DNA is TGTGCTAGTGGTTTGGTAATGACAGTGGGTCAGCAGCCCCAGCATTTT.

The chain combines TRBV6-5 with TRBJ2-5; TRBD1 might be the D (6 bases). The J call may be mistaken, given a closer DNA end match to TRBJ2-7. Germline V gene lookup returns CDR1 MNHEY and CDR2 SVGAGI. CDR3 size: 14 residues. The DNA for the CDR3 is TGTGCCAGCAGTTACACGGCAGGGGCCTACGAGCAGTACTTC. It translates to CASSYTAGAYEQYF.

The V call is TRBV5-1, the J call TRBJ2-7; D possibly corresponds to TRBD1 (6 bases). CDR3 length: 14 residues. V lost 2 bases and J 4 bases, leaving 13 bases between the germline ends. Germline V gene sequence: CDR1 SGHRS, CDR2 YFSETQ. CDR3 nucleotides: TGCGCCAGCAGCTTAACAGGGAAGGGGTACGAGCAGTACTTC. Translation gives CASSLTGKGYEQYF.

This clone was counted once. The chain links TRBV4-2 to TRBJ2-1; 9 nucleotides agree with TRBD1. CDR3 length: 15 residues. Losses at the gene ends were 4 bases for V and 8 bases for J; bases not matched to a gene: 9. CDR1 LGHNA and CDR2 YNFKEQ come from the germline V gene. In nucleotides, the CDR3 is TGTGCCAGCAGCCTACCGGGACAGGGTGGGGATGAGCAGTTCTTC. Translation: CASSLPGQGGDEQFF.

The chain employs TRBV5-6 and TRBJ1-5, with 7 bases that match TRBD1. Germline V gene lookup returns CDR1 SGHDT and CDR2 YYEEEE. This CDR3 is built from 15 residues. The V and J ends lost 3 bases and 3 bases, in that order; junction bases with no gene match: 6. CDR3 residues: CASSYYDRDNQPQHF. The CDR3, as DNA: TGTGCCAGCAGCTACTACGACAGGGACAATCAGCCCCAGCATTTT.

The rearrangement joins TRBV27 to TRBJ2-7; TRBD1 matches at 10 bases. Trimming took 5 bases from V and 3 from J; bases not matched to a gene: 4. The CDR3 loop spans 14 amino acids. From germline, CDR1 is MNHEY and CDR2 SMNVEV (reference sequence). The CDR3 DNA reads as TGTGCCAGCAGTACGAGGACAGGGGGCTACGAGCAGTACTTC. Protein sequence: CASSTRTGGYEQYF.

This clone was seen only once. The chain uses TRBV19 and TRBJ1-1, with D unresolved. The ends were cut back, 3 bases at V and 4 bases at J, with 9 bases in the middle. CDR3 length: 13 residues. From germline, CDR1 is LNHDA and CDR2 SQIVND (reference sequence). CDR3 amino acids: CASSIRVGTEAFF. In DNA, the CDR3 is TGTGCCAGTAGTATTCGGGTTGGCACTGAAGCTTTCTTT. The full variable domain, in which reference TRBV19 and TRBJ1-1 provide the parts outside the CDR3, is DGGITQSPKYLFRKEGQNVTLSCEQNLNHDAMYWYRQDPGQGLRLIYYSQIVNDFQKGDIAEGYSVSREKKESFPLTVTSAQKNPTAFYLCASSIRVGTEAFFGQGTRLTVV.

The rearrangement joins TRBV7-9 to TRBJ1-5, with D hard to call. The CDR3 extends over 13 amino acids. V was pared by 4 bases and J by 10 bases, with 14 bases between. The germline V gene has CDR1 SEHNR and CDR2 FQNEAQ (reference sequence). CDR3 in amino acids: CASSSDGSKPQHF. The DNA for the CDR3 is TGTGCCAGCAGCTCGGACGGGAGTAAACCCCAGCATTTT.